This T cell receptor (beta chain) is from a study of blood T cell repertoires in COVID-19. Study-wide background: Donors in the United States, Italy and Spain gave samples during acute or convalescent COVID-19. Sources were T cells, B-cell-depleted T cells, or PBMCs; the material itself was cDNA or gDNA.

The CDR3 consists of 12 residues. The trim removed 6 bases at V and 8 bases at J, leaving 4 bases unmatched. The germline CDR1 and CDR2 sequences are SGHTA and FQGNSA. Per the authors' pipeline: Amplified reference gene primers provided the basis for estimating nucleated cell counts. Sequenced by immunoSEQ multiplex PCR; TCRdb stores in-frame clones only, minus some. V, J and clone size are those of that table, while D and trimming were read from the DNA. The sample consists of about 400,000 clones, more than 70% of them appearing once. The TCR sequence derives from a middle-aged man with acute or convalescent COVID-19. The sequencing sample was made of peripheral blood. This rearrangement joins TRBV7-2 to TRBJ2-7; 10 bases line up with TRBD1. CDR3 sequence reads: CASRETGGKQYF. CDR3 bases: TGTGCCAGCAGGGAGACAGGGGGCAAGCAGTACTTC.